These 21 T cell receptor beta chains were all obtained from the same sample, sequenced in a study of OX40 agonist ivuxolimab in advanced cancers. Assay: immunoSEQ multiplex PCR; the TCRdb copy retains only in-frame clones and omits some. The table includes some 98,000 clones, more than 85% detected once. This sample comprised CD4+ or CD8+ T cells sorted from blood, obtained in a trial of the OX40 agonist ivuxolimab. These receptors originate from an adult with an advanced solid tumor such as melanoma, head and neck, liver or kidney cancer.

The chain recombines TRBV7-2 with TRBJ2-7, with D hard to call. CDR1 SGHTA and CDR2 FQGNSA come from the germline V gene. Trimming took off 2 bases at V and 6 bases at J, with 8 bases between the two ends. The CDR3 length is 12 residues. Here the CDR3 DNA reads TGTGCCAGCAGCTTATTCGGGCGCGAGCAGTACGTC. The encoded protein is CASSLFGREQYV.

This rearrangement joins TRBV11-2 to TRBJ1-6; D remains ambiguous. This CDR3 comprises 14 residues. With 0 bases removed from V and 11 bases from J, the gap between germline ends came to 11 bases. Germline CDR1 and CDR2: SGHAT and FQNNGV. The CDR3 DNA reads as TGTGCCAGCAGCTTAGATCGAAGGCGGACACCCCTCCACTTT. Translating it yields CASSLDRRRTPLHF.

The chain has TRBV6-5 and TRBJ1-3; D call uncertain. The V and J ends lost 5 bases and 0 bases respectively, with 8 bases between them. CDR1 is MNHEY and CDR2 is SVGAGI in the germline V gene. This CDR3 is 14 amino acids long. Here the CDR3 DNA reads TGTGCCAGCAGTGTCGAACCCTCTGGAAACACCATATATTTT. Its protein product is CASSVEPSGNTIYF.

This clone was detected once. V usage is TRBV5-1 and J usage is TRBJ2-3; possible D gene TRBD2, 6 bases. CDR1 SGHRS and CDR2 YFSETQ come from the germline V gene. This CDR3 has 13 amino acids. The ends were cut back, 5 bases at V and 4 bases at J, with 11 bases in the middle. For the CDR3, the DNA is TGCGCCAGCAGGGAGGGTCCAGCAGATACGCAGTATTTT. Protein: CASREGPADTQYF.

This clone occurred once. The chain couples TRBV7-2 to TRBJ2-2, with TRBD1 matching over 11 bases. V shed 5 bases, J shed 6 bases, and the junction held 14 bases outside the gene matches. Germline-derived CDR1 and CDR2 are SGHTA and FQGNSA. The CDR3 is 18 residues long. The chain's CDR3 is CASSPSVGRTGGSGELFF. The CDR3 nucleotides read TGTGCCAGCAGCCCATCTGTTGGGCGGACAGGGGGCTCCGGGGAGCTGTTTTTT.

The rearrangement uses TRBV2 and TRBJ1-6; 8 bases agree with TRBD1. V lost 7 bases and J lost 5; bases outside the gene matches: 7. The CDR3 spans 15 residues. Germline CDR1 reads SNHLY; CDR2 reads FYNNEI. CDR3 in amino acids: CASNDQGADNSPLHF. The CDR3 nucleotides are TGTGCCAGCAATGACCAGGGGGCCGATAATTCACCCCTCCACTTT.

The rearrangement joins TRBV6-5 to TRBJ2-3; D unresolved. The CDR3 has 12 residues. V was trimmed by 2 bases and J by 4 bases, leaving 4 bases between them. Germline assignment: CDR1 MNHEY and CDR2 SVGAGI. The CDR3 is CASSYPPDTQYF. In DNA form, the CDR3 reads TGTGCCAGCAGTTACCCCCCAGATACGCAGTATTTT.

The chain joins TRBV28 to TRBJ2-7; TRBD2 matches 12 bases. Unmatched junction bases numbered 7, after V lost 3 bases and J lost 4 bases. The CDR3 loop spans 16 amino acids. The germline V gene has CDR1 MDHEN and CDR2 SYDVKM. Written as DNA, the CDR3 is TGTGCCAGCAGTTTGCCCGGACTAGCGGGGCTTTACGAGCAGTACTTC. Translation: CASSLPGLAGLYEQYF.

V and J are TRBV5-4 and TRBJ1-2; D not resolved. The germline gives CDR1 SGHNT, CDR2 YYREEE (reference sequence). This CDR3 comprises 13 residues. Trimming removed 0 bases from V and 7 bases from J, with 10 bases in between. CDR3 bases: TGTGCCAGCAGCTTGGATCAGGATCGTGGCTACACCTTC. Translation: CASSLDQDRGYTF. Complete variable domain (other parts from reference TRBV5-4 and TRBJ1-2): ETGVTQSPTHLIKTRGQQVTLRCSSQSGHNTVSWYQQALGQGPQFIFQYYREEENGRGNFPPRFSGLQFPNYSSELNVNALELDDSALYLCASSLDQDRGYTFGSGTRLTVV.

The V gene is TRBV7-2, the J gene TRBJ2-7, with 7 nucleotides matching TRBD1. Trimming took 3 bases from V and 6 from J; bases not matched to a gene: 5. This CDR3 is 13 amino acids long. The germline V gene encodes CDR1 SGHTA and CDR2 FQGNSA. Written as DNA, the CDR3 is TGTGCCAGCAGCTTTTTCAGGGACAGCGAGCAGTACTTC. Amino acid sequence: CASSFFRDSEQYF.

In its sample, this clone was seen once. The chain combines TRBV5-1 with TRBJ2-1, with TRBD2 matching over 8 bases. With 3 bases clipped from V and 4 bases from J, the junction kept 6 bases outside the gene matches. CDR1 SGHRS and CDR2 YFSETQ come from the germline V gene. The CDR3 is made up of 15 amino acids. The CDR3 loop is CASSSTGGLYNEQFF. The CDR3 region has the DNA TGCGCCAGCAGCTCCACGGGGGGGCTTTACAATGAGCAGTTCTTC.

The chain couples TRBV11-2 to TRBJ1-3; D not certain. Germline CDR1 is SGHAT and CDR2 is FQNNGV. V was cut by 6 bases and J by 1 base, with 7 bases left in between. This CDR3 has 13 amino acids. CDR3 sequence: CASSTGSGNTIYF. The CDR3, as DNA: TGTGCCAGCAGTACCGGATCTGGAAACACCATATATTTT.

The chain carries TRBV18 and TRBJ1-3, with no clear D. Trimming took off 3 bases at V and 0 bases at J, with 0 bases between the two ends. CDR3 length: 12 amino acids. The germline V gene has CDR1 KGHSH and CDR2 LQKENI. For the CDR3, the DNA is TGTGCCAGCTCACCCTCTGGAAACACCATATATTTT. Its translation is CASSPSGNTIYF.

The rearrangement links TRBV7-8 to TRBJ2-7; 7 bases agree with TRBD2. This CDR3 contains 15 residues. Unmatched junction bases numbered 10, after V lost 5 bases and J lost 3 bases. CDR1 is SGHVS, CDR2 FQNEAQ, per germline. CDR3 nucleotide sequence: TGTGCCAGCAGCCCGTGGACTAGTCAAGTCTACGAGCAGTACTTC. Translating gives CASSPWTSQVYEQYF.

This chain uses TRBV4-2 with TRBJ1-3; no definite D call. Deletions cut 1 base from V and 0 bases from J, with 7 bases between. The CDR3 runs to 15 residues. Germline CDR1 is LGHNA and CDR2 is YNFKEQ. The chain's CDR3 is CASSQVGGSGNTIYF. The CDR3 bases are TGTGCCAGCAGCCAAGTCGGCGGCTCTGGAAACACCATATATTTT.

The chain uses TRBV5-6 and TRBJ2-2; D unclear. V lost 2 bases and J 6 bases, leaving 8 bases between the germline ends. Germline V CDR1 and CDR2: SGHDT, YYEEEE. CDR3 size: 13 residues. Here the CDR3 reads CASSFDRPGELFF. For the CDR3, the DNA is TGTGCCAGCAGCTTTGACCGGCCCGGGGAGCTGTTTTTT.

The CDR3 region has the DNA TGTGCCAGCAGTCACAAACCCCGGGGAGATACGCAGTATTTT. Its translation is CASSHKPRGDTQYF. The chain carries TRBV6-5 and TRBJ2-3, with a possible D match to TRBD2 (5 bases). This CDR3 spans 14 amino acids. Germline V gene sequence: CDR1 MNHEY, CDR2 SVGAGI. The V end lost 5 bases, the J end lost 5 bases, and 14 bases lay between the germline ends.

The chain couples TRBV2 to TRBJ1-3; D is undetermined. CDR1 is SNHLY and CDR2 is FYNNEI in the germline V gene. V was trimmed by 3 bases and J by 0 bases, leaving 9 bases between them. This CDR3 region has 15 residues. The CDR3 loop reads CASSEGSSSGNTIYF. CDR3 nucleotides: TGTGCCAGCAGTGAGGGAAGTTCCTCTGGAAACACCATATATTTT.

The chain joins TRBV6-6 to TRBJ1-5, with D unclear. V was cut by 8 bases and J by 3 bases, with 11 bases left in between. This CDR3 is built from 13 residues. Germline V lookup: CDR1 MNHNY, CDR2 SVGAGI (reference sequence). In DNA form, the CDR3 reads TGTGCCAGCTACCCAGGTATCAATCAGCCCCAGCATTTT. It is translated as CASYPGINQPQHF.

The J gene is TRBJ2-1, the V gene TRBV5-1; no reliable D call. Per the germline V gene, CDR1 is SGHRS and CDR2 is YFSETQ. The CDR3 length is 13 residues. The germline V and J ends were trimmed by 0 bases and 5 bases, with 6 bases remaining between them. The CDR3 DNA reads TGCGCCAGCAGCTTGGGGATAAACAATGAGCAGTTCTTC. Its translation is CASSLGINNEQFF.

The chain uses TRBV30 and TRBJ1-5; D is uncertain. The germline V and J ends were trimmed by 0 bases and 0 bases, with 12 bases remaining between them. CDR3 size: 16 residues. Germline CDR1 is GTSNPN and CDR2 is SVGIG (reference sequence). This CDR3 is CAWSVGPSYSNQPQHF. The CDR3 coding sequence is TGTGCCTGGAGTGTGGGCCCCTCCTATAGCAATCAGCCCCAGCATTTT.